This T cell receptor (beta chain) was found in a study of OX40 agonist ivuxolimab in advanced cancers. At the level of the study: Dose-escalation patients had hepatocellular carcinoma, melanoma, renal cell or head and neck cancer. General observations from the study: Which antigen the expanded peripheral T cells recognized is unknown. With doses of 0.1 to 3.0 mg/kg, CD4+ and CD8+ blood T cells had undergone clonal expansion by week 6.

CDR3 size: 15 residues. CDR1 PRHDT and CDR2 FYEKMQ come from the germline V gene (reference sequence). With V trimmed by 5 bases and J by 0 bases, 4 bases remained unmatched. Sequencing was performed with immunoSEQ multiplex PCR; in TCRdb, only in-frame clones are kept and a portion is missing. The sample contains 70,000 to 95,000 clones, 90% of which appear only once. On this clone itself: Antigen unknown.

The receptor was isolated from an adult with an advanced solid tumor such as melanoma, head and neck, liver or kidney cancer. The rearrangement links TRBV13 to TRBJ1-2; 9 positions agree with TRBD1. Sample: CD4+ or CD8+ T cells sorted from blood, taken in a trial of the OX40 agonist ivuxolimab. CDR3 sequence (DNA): TGTGCCAGCAGCAGAGACAGGGGGGCTAACTATGGCTACACCTTC. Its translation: CASSRDRGANYGYTF.